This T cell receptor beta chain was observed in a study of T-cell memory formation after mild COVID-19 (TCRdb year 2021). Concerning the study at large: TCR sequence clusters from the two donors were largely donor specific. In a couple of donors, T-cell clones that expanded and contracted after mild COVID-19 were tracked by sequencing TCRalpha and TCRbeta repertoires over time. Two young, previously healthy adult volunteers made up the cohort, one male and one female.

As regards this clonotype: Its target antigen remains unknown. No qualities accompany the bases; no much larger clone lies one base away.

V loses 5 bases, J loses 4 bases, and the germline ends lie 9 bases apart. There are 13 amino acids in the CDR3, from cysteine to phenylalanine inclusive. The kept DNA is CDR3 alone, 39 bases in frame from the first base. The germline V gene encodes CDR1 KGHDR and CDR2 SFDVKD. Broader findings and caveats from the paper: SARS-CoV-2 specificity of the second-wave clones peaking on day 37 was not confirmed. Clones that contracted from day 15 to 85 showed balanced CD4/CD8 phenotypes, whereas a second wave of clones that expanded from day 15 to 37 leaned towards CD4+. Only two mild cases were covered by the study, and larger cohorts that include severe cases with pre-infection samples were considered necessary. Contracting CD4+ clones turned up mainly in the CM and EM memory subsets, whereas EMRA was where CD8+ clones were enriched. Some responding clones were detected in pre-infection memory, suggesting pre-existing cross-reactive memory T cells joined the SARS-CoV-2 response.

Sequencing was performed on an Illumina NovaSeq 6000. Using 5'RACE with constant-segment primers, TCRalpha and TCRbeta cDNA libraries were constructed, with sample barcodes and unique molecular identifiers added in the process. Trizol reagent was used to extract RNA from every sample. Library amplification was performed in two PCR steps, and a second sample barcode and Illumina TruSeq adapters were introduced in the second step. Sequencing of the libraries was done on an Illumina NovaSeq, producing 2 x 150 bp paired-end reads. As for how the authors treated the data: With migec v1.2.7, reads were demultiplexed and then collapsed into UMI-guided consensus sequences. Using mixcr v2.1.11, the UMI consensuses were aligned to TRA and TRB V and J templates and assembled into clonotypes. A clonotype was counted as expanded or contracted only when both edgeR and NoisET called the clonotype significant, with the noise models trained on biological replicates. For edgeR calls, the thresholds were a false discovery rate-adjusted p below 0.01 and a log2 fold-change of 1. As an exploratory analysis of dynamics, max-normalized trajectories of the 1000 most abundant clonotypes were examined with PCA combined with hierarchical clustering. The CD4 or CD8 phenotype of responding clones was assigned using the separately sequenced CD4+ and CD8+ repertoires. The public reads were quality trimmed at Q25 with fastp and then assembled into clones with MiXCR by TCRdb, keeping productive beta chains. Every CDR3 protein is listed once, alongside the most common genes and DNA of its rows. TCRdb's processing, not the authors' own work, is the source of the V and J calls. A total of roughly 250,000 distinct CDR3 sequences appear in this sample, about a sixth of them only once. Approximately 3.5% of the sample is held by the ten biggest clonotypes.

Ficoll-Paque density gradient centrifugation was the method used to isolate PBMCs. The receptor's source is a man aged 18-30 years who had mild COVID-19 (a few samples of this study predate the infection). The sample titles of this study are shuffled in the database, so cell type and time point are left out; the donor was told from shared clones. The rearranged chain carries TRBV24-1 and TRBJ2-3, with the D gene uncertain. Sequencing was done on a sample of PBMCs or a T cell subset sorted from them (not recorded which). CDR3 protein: CATSVPGADTQYF. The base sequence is TGTGCCACCAGTGTCCCAGGCGCAGATACGCAGTATTTT.